Sequencing of this T cell receptor (beta chain) was carried out in a study of cytomegalovirus exposure and HLA in healthy donors. Study overall: A previous analysis identified approximately 110 million unique TCR beta sequences derived from about 180 million T cells.

These donors counted as nominally healthy when sampled, but unrecorded immune exposures were likely. Comments on this clone: What it recognizes is unknown.

The germline CDR1 and CDR2 sequences are WNHNN and SYGVQD (reference sequence). The CDR3 is 15 residues long. V lost 6 bases and J 4 bases, leaving 17 bases between the germline ends. Vbeta (60) and Jbeta (13) primers were used in the PCR. The table came from immunoSEQ multiplex PCR; TCRdb's copy has only in-frame clones and leaves some out. The sample yields 150,000 to 200,000 clones, roughly 85% seen once. Findings and caveats of the study: In a later analysis, at a false discovery rate of 0.05, some 15,000 TCR beta sequences were associated with HLA alleles.

Sequencing was performed on PBMCs. This TCR came from a woman aged 45-60 years in good health and CMV-seronegative. The chain couples TRBV10-1 to TRBJ2-3; D might be TRBD2 (7 bases). The CDR3 loop reads CASRPGGGGSDTQYF. The CDR3, as DNA: TGCGCCAGCAGACCTGGAGGGGGAGGGTCAGATACGCAGTATTTT.